Shown below are 19 T cell receptor beta chains from a single sample sequenced in a study of T cell changes during pregnancy in multiple sclerosis. The protocol was immunoSEQ multiplex PCR, while the TCRdb copy is restricted to in-frame clones and leaves out a portion. The top ten hold about 0.64% of the sample, which has under 70,000 clones, about 92% seen once. Sequencing used CD4+ T cells from peripheral blood mononuclear cells, obtained after pregnancy. The source is a female donor with multiple sclerosis, enrolled in a pregnancy study.

J is TRBJ1-1 and V is TRBV19, with 7 bases that match TRBD1. J lost 1 base, V lost 2 bases, and 4 bases had no gene match. Looked up from germline, CDR1 is LNHDA and CDR2 is SQIVND (reference sequence). There are 15 residues in the CDR3. CDR3 region: CASSIPTGTNTEAFF. The CDR3, as DNA: TGTGCCAGTAGTATACCGACAGGGACGAACACTGAAGCTTTCTTT.

The genes are TRBV9 and TRBJ2-3; D is perhaps TRBD2 (6 bases). Trimming removed 4 bases at V and 2 bases at J, with 11 bases between. Germline V gene sequence: CDR1 SGDLS, CDR2 YYNGEE. The CDR3 is 14 residues long. In DNA, the CDR3 is TGTGCCAGCAGCCCGGACTATCACACAGATACGCAGTATTTT. Translated, it gives CASSPDYHTDTQYF.

Comments on this clone: Because the CDR3's place on the DNA is in doubt, the DNA is left out and the CDR3 is given as listed by TCRdb. The CDR3 here is CASSTGVAGGTLVF. The chain joins TRBV7-7 to TRBJ2-1; TRBD2 is the table's D call, not checked against the DNA. Per the germline V gene, CDR1 is SSHAT and CDR2 is FNYEAQ (reference sequence). The CDR3 contains 14 residues when both ends are counted.

In this sample, this clone turned up once. This chain uses TRBV6-1 with TRBJ2-3; 9 nucleotides match TRBD1. The junction had 10 bases not matched to a gene; V was cut back by 8 bases and J by 4 bases. Germline values: CDR1 MNHNS, CDR2 SASEGT. The CDR3 loop spans 15 amino acids. CDR3: CASLPGTGMSDTQYF. The CDR3, as DNA: TGTGCCAGCCTCCCCGGGACAGGGATGTCAGATACGCAGTATTTT.

This chain joins TRBV29-1 and TRBJ1-2; 8 nucleotides line up with TRBD1. Germline CDR1 and CDR2: SQVTM and ANQGSEA. The CDR3 is 12 residues long. The V gene end was trimmed by 4 bases and the J gene end by 5 bases; junction bases not matched to a gene: 3. The CDR3 spells CSVVTGVYGYTF. The CDR3 DNA sequence: TGCAGCGTTGTGACAGGGGTTTATGGCTACACCTTC.

This rearrangement joins TRBV18 to TRBJ2-3; D is unclear. The CDR3 totals 14 residues. The germline gives CDR1 KGHSH, CDR2 LQKENI. The V end was cut by 1 base, the J end by 2 bases, with 7 bases between. The CDR3 protein is CASSPLWATDTQYF. Written as DNA, the CDR3 is TGTGCCAGCTCACCACTATGGGCCACAGATACGCAGTATTTT. The full variable domain, rest sourced from reference TRBV18 and TRBJ2-3, is NAGVMQNPRHLVRRRGQEARLRCSPMKGHSHVYWYRQLPEEGLKFMVYLQKENIIDESGMPKERFSAEFPKEGPSILRIQQVVRGDSAAYFCASSPLWATDTQYFGPGTRLTVL.

V is TRBV27 and J is TRBJ1-5; D is undetermined. V was shortened by 3 bases and J by 4 bases, with 7 bases between the two germline ends. The CDR3 totals 13 residues. Germline-derived CDR1 and CDR2 are MNHEY and SMNVEV (reference sequence). CDR3 DNA sequence: TGTGCCAGCAGTTTGGCGGGGAATCAGCCCCAGCATTTT. This sequence encodes CASSLAGNQPQHF.

This clone appeared a single time. The chain is built from TRBV30 and TRBJ1-2; 7 bases fit TRBD1. The CDR3 covers 15 residues. The V and J ends lost 2 bases and 4 bases, in that order; junction bases with no gene match: 10. CDR1 GTSNPN and CDR2 SVGIG come from the germline V gene (reference sequence). The CDR3: CAWSRVATGSYGYTF. CDR3 coding DNA: TGTGCCTGGAGTCGAGTCGCGACAGGGAGCTATGGCTACACCTTC.

The J gene is TRBJ1-5, the V gene TRBV6-4; possibly TRBD1 for D (5 bases). The CDR3 extends over 15 amino acids. V lost 4 bases to trimming and J lost 3 bases, with 13 bases between them. CDR1 is MRHNA and CDR2 is SNTAGT in the germline V gene. CDR3 loop: CASSVEGTFNQPQHF. In nucleotides, the CDR3 is TGTGCCAGCAGTGTGGAGGGGACCTTCAATCAGCCCCAGCATTTT.

This chain links TRBV5-1 with TRBJ2-1, with D maybe TRBD1 (6 bases). The CDR3 is 15 residues long. The V end was cut by 0 bases, the J end by 4 bases, with 11 bases between. CDR1 is SGHRS and CDR2 is YFSETQ in the germline V gene. CDR3 residues: CASSLEGGQYNEQFF. CDR3 coding DNA: TGCGCCAGCAGCTTGGAAGGGGGTCAGTACAATGAGCAGTTCTTC.

The chain carries TRBV7-9 and TRBJ2-1; TRBD1 agrees at 7 bases. Germline V gene sequence: CDR1 SEHNR, CDR2 FQNEAQ (reference sequence). The CDR3 extends over 14 amino acids. V gave up 3 bases and J gave up 7 bases; unmatched junction bases: 6. CDR3 nucleotides: TGTGCCAGCAGCTTGTCCGGGACAGAGAATGAGCAGTTCTTC. It is translated as CASSLSGTENEQFF.

The chain combines TRBV7-8 with TRBJ2-5; no clear D. CDR1 is SGHVS, CDR2 FQNEAQ, per germline. The CDR3 is 13 amino acids. V was trimmed by 8 bases and J by 2 bases, leaving 12 bases between them. CDR3 bases: TGTGCCAGCGGCCCTGACATGCAAGAGACCCAGTACTTC. Translation: CASGPDMQETQYF. The whole variable domain, remainder taken from reference TRBV7-8 and TRBJ2-5, is GAGVSQSPRYKVAKRGQDVALRCDPISGHVSLFWYQQALGQGPEFLTYFQNEAQLDKSGLPSDRFFAERPEGSVSTLKIQRTQQEDSAVYLCASGPDMQETQYFGPGTRLLVL.

This clone appeared a single time. The V call is TRBV7-2, the J call TRBJ1-4; 10 nucleotides agree with TRBD1. The CDR3 length is 17 residues. Germline trimming cut 2 bases from V and 5 bases from J; bases unmatched to any gene: 8. CDR1 is SGHTA, CDR2 FQGNSA, per germline. CDR3: CASSLTGTGALNEKLFF. The CDR3 region has the DNA TGTGCCAGCAGCTTAACTGGGACAGGGGCACTCAATGAAAAACTGTTTTTT. The full variable domain, with the rest looked up from reference TRBV7-2 and TRBJ1-4, is GAGVSQSPSNKVTEKGKDVELRCDPISGHTALYWYRQSLGQGLEFLIYFQGNSAPDKSGLPSDRFSAERTGGSVSTLTIQRTQQEDSAVYLCASSLTGTGALNEKLFFGSGTQLSVL.

This rearrangement joins TRBV5-4 to TRBJ1-5, with D tentatively TRBD1 (6 bases). V lost 4 bases, J lost 3 bases, and 11 bases lay in between. In germline, CDR1 is SGHNT, CDR2 YYREEE (reference sequence). The CDR3 length is 14 residues. CDR3 nucleotides: TGTGCCAGCAGCAGGCGACAGGCCAATCAGCCCCAGCATTTT. Translation gives CASSRRQANQPQHF.

The rearrangement uses TRBV9 and TRBJ2-5; 9 bases map to TRBD1. This CDR3 contains 13 residues. Germline V gene sequence: CDR1 SGDLS, CDR2 YYNGEE. V was pared by 3 bases and J by 5 bases, with 2 bases of the junction left unmatched. The CDR3 DNA sequence: TGTGCCAGCAGCGGGACAGGGGATGAGACCCAGTACTTC. Protein: CASSGTGDETQYF.

This sequence joins TRBV10-3 and TRBJ1-2; TRBD1 is a possible D gene (5 bases). CDR3 size: 14 residues. From germline, CDR1 is ENHRY and CDR2 SYGVKD. V was clipped by 3 bases and J by 8 bases, with 16 bases between them. As DNA, the CDR3 is TGTGCCATCAGTGACAAGGGTGCAGGGTACGGCTACACCTTC. This translates into CAISDKGAGYGYTF.

The chain uses TRBV20-1 and TRBJ1-2, with D possibly matching TRBD1 (5 bases). Germline loops: CDR1 DFQATT, CDR2 SNEGSKA (reference sequence). V shed 6 bases and J shed 6 bases, with 11 bases lying between them. This CDR3 has 11 amino acids. The CDR3 DNA reads TGCAGTGCGAGTGGGGGGAATGGCTACACCTTC. Protein: CSASGGNGYTF.

V is TRBV6-5 and J is TRBJ2-2, with 7 bases aligning to TRBD1. In germline, CDR1 is MNHEY, CDR2 SVGAGI. The CDR3 runs 16 residues. The trim removed 0 bases at V and 0 bases at J, leaving 1 base unmatched. The chain's CDR3 is CASSYSGTANTGELFF. The CDR3 DNA is TGTGCCAGCAGTTACTCCGGGACAGCGAACACCGGGGAGCTGTTTTTT.

In DNA form, the CDR3 reads TGTGCCAGCAGCTTATCGCCCCCCAGGGGCTATGGCTACACCTTC. Translated, it gives CASSLSPPRGYGYTF. The V gene is TRBV7-2, the J gene TRBJ1-2, with D possibly TRBD1 on 6 matching bases. Trimming removed 2 bases at V and 4 bases at J, with 14 bases between. Germline CDR1 and CDR2: SGHTA and FQGNSA. CDR3 length: 15 residues.